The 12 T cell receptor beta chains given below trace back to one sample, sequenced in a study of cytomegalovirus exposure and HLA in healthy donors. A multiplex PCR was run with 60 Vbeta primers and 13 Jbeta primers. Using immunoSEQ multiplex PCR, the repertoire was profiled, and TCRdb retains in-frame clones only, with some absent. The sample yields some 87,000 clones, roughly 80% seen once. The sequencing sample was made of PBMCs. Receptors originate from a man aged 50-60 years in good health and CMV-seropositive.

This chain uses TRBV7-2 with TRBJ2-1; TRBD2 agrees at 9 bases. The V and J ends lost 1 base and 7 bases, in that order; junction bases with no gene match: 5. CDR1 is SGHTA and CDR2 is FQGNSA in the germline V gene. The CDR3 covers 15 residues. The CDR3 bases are TGTGCCAGCAGCTTAGATAGCGGGGGCACGAATGAGCAGTTCTTC. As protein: CASSLDSGGTNEQFF.

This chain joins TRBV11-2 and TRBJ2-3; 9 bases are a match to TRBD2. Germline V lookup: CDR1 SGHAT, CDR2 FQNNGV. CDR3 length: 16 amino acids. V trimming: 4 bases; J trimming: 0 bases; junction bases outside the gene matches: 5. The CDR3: CASSWASGDSTDTQYF. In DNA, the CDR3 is TGTGCCAGCAGCTGGGCTAGCGGGGATAGCACAGATACGCAGTATTTT.

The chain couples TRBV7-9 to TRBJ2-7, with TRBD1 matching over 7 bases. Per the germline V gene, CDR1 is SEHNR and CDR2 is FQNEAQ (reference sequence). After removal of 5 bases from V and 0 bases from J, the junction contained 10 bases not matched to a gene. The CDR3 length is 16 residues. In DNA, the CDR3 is TGTGCCAGCAGCCCCGGTACAGGGGCCCACTCCTACGAGCAGTACTTC. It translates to CASSPGTGAHSYEQYF. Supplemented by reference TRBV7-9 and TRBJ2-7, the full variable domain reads DTGVSQNPRHKITKRGQNVTFRCDPISEHNRLYWYRQTLGQGPEFLTYFQNEAQLEKSRLLSDRFSAERPKGSFSTLEIQRTEQGDSAMYLCASSPGTGAHSYEQYFGPGTRLTVT.

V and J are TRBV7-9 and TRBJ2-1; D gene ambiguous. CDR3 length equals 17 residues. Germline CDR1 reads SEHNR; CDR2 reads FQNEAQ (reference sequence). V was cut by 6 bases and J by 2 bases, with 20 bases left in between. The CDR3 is CASSPPPGEAAYNEQFF. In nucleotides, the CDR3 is TGTGCCAGCAGTCCACCCCCTGGCGAGGCAGCCTACAATGAGCAGTTCTTC. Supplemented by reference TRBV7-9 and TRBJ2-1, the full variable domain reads DTGVSQNPRHKITKRGQNVTFRCDPISEHNRLYWYRQTLGQGPEFLTYFQNEAQLEKSRLLSDRFSAERPKGSFSTLEIQRTEQGDSAMYLCASSPPPGEAAYNEQFFGPGTRLTVL.

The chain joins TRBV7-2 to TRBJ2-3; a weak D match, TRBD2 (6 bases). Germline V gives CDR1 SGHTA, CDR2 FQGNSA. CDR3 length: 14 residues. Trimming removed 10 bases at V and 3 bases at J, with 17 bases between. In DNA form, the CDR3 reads TGTGCCACTTTGGCGGGACTCCAGACAGATACGCAGTATTTT. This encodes CATLAGLQTDTQYF.

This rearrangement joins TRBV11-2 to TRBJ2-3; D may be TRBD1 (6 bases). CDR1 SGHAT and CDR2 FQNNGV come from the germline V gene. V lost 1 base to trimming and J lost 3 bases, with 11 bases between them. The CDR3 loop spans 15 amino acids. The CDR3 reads CASSLVGTGTDTQYF. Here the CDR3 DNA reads TGTGCCAGCAGCTTAGTGGGTACAGGGACAGATACGCAGTATTTT.

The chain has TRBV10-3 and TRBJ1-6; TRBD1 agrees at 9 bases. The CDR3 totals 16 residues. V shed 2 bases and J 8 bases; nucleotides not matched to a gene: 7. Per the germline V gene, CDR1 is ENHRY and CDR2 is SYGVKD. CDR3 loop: CAISEAGTGQDSPLHF. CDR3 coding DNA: TGTGCCATCAGTGAGGCGGGGACAGGGCAGGATTCACCCCTCCACTTT.

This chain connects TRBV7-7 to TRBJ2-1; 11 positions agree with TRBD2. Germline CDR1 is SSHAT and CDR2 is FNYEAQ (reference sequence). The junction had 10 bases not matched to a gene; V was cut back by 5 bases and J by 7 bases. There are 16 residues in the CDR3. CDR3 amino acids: CASSPYASGGLNEQFF. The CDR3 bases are TGTGCCAGCAGCCCCTACGCTAGCGGGGGGTTGAATGAGCAGTTCTTC.

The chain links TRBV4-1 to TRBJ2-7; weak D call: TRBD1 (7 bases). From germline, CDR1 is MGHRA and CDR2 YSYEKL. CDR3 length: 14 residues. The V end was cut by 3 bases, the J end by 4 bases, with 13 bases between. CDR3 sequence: CASSQRDSQYEQYF. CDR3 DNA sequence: TGCGCCAGCAGCCAGCGGGACAGTCAGTACGAGCAGTACTTC.

The CDR3 loop is CASSTGSDTQYF. The CDR3 DNA reads as TGTGCCAGCAGTACGGGATCAGATACGCAGTATTTT. The V call is TRBV7-2, the J call TRBJ2-3; tentatively, D is TRBD2 (5 bases). The CDR3 loop spans 12 amino acids. The germline V gene has CDR1 SGHTA and CDR2 FQGNSA. Deletions cut 6 bases from V and 4 bases from J, with 8 bases between.

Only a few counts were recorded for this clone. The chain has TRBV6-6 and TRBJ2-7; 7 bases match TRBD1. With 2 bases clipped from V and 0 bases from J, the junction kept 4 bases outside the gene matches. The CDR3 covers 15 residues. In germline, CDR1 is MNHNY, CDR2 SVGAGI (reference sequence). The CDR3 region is CASSYPGDSSYEQYF. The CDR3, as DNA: TGTGCCAGCAGTTACCCCGGGGACAGCTCCTACGAGCAGTACTTC.

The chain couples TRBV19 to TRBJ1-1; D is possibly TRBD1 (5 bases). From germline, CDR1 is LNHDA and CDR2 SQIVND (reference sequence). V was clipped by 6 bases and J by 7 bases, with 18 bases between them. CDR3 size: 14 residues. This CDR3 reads CASRERAGSIEAFF. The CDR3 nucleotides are TGTGCCAGTAGGGAAAGGGCAGGGTCCATTGAAGCTTTCTTT.